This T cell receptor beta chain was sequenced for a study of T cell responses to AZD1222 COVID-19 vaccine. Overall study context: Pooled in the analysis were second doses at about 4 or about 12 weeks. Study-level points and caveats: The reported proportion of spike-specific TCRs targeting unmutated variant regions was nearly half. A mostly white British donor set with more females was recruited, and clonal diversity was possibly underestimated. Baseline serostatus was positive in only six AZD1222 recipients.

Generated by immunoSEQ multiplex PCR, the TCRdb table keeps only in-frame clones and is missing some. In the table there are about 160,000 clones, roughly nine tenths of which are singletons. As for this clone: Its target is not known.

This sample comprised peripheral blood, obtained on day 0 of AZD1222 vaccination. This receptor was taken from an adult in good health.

The CDR3 sequence: CASSQQPGQGAVGELFF. The CDR3 nucleotides are TGCGCCAGCAGCCAACAACCGGGACAGGGGGCAGTCGGGGAGCTGTTTTTT. The chain has TRBV4-3 and TRBJ2-2; 12 bases are a match to TRBD1. The germline V gene encodes CDR1 LGHNA and CDR2 YSLEER. The CDR3 extends over 17 amino acids. J lost 7 bases, V lost 2 bases, and 8 bases had no gene match.